This TCR beta chain was captured by sequencing in a study of blood T cell repertoires in COVID-19. By share, this clone ranks as medium-sized (0.01 to 0.1%). In the original workflow: By means of reference gene primer amplification, nucleated cell counts were estimated. The table came from immunoSEQ multiplex PCR; TCRdb's copy has only in-frame clones and leaves some out. The DNA was the basis for D and trimming; V, J and clone size are from that table. The sample consists of 200,000 to 250,000 clones, 84% of them appearing once. Germline loops: CDR1 SGDLS, CDR2 YYNGEE. Trimming at V came to 0 bases and at J to 11 bases, leaving 3 bases not matched to a gene. The CDR3 runs to 14 residues.

Sequencing was done on a sample of PBMCs or T cells enriched from blood (not recorded which). The sequence was collected from a woman in her thirties or forties who had recovered from COVID-19. The chain is built from TRBV9 and TRBJ1-6, with 9 bases aligning to TRBD1. This chain's CDR3 is CASSVGTGDPPLHF. The CDR3 DNA is TGTGCCAGCAGCGTAGGGACAGGGGATCCACCCCTCCACTTT.